The rows below give T cell receptor beta chains drawn from one sample of a study of post-analysis software for immune sequencing data. Via MiXCR, TCRdb re-called the PCR reads, giving one row per CDR3 protein. The profile shows about 770,000 distinct CDR3 sequences, under 60% of them singletons. The sequencing input was blood. These receptor sequences come from a girl aged 10 to 17 with multiple sclerosis. CDR3s include the opening cysteine and the closing phenylalanine or tryptophan.

TRBJ2-5	TRBV7-9	CASSERDGQETQYF
TRBJ2-4	TRBV12-3/TRBV12-4	CASSLGGLLAKNIQYF
TRBJ1-6	TRBV25-1	CASNAHNSPLHF
TRBJ2-1	TRBV6-5	CASSPTTGRSYNEQFF
TRBJ2-3	TRBV6-5	CASSYSVLNTDTQYF
TRBJ2-7	TRBV2	CASTASRTSGFYEQYF
TRBJ2-4	TRBV28	CASSLTSWEQYF
TRBJ1-2	TRBV4-3	CASSPRYRGKGGYTF
TRBJ2-2	TRBV5-1	CASSLYWGNGELFF
TRBJ2-5	TRBV29-1	CSDDGLAEQETQYF
TRBJ2-1	TRBV12-3/TRBV12-4	CASSSGTSYNEQFF
TRBJ2-7	TRBV6-5	CASSYSGDRGLYEQYF
TRBJ2-1	TRBV7-9	CASILQTEQFF
TRBJ2-3	TRBV7-9	CASSPRTSGSVTDTQYF